Below, 30 T cell receptor beta chains from the same sample are listed, as sequenced in a study of shared clonotypes between healthy human individuals. Sequencing was performed with immunoSEQ multiplex PCR; in TCRdb, only in-frame clones are kept and a portion is missing. The sample carries some 2,400,000 clones, approximately 95% recorded once. Sequencing used naive CD4+ T cells sorted from blood. Subset meaning: CD45RA+ positively selected. The receptors originated from a man younger than 30 in good health.

This clone turned up a few times. This chain uses TRBV5-4 with TRBJ1-2; 12 nucleotides agree with TRBD1. V gave up 3 bases and J gave up 7 bases; unmatched junction bases: 1. The CDR3 length is 13 residues. CDR1 and CDR2 from the germline V gene are SGHNT and YYREEE (reference sequence). The CDR3 protein is CASSSGQGAGYTF. The DNA for the CDR3 is TGTGCCAGCAGCTCGGGACAGGGGGCTGGCTACACCTTC.

The rearrangement uses TRBV6-1 and TRBJ1-5; no firm D call. Trimming took off 4 bases at V and 0 bases at J, with 10 bases between the two ends. CDR1 and CDR2 from the germline V gene are MNHNS and SASEGT. The length of the CDR3 is 15 residues. In DNA, the CDR3 is TGTGCCAGCAGTGTCCGGATAAATAGCAATCAGCCCCAGCATTTT. The encoded protein is CASSVRINSNQPQHF.

This clone was recorded a few times. This chain links TRBV11-2 with TRBJ2-1; 14 bases line up with TRBD2. The CDR3 has 18 residues. Trimming cost V 4 bases and J 7 bases; bases outside gene matches: 12. Per the germline V gene, CDR1 is SGHAT and CDR2 is FQNNGV. DNA for the CDR3: TGTGCCAGCAGCTGGGGTCGACTAGCGGGAGGGAGGGGGAATGAGCAGTTCTTC. It encodes CASSWGRLAGGRGNEQFF.

This chain uses TRBV6-6 with TRBJ1-5, with D possibly matching TRBD1 (5 bases). Trimming cost V 8 bases and J 9 bases, with 17 bases left between them. This CDR3 has 13 amino acids. The germline V gene has CDR1 MNHNY and CDR2 SVGAGI (reference sequence). The CDR3 nucleotides are TGTGCCAGCGTGGTAGGGGCGGGAGTGCCCCAGCATTTT. It yields the protein CASVVGAGVPQHF.

This rearrangement joins TRBV7-2 to TRBJ2-3, with unresolved D. V lost 1 base to trimming and J lost 4 bases, with 18 bases between them. Germline V lookup: CDR1 SGHTA, CDR2 FQGNSA. The CDR3 contains 17 residues. CDR3 in amino acids: CASSLVSGGEPPDTQYF. The CDR3 DNA follows: TGTGCCAGCAGCTTAGTAAGTGGCGGAGAGCCCCCAGATACGCAGTATTTT.

This sequence joins TRBV18 and TRBJ2-1; TRBD2 matches at 8 bases. In germline, CDR1 is KGHSH, CDR2 LQKENI. The junction had 11 bases not matched to a gene; V was cut back by 0 bases and J by 4 bases. The CDR3 is made up of 18 amino acids. The DNA for the CDR3 is TGTGCCAGCTCACCACCGAGCGGGAGAGGCCTATCTTACAATGAGCAGTTCTTC. Amino acid sequence: CASSPPSGRGLSYNEQFF.

This chain connects TRBV27 to TRBJ1-2, with 9 positions matching TRBD1. The CDR3 sequence is 15 residues long. In germline, CDR1 is MNHEY, CDR2 SMNVEV (reference sequence). Trimming removed 5 bases from V and 4 bases from J; junction bases left unmatched: 8. The CDR3 nucleotides read TGTGCCAGCAGTAGAGAGGGACAGGGCACCTATGGCTACACCTTC. Translation gives CASSREGQGTYGYTF.

CDR3 sequence: CASSMGQGKAGANVLTF. The DNA for the CDR3 is TGTGCCAGCAGTATGGGACAGGGGAAGGCTGGGGCCAACGTCCTGACTTTC. The chain couples TRBV27 to TRBJ2-6; 10 bases map to TRBD1. The germline gives CDR1 MNHEY, CDR2 SMNVEV (reference sequence). V shed 5 bases, J shed 2 bases, and the junction held 6 bases outside the gene matches. The CDR3 runs to 17 residues.

This clone was recorded only once. This chain joins TRBV9 and TRBJ1-4; D uncertain. The CDR3 covers 12 residues. V gave up 3 bases and J gave up 4 bases, with 4 bases separating them. CDR1 and CDR2 from the germline V gene are SGDLS and YYNGEE. The CDR3 DNA reads TGTGCCAGCAGCGGGAGTAATGAAAAACTGTTTTTT. The encoded protein is CASSGSNEKLFF.

J is TRBJ2-3 and V is TRBV4-1, with a tentative D call TRBD1 (5 bases). V gave up 0 bases and J gave up 0 bases, with 13 bases separating them. CDR3 length: 17 residues. Per the germline V gene, CDR1 is MGHRA and CDR2 is YSYEKL. This CDR3 is CASSQEIDSSSTDTQYF. The CDR3 nucleotides read TGCGCCAGCAGCCAAGAAATCGACAGCTCTAGCACAGATACGCAGTATTTT.

A note on this clone: The identical CDR3 is also encoded by other nucleotide sequences in the sample. V is TRBV6-5 and J is TRBJ2-2; no firm D call. The CDR3 covers 15 residues. CDR1 MNHEY and CDR2 SVGAGI come from the germline V gene. V lost 2 bases and J lost 4, with 11 bases in between. The CDR3 is CASSYRAGSTGELFF. CDR3 sequence (DNA): TGTGCCAGCAGTTACCGCGCAGGAAGCACCGGGGAGCTGTTTTTT.

As for this clone: This sequence may be a read error, since a much larger clone differs from it by one base. The identical CDR3 is also encoded by other nucleotide sequences in the sample. CDR3 coding DNA: TGTGCCAGCAGCTTAGGCTACGAGCAGTACTTC. It specifies CASSLGYEQYF. This chain connects TRBV13 to TRBJ2-7; D is undetermined. The CDR3 runs to 11 residues. Between the trimmed V and J ends, which lost 0 bases and 3 bases, there was a span of 0 bases. Germline lookup yields CDR1 PRHDT and CDR2 FYEKMQ (reference sequence).

Concerning this clone: Additional DNA sequences in this sample encode the identical CDR3. The gene calls are TRBV2 and TRBJ2-7; no clear D gene. Germline CDR1 and CDR2: SNHLY and FYNNEI. Trimming took off 3 bases at V and 3 bases at J, with 3 bases between the two ends. CDR3 length: 11 amino acids. CDR3 DNA: TGTGCCAGCAGTGAGGTCTACGAGCAGTACTTC. Its translation: CASSEVYEQYF.

As to this clone: The junction departs from the called germline gene at one end, perhaps through a read error. The rearrangement uses TRBV19 and TRBJ2-7; 10 positions agree with TRBD1. Germline-derived CDR1 and CDR2 are LNHDA and SQIVND (reference sequence). The CDR3 extends over 14 amino acids. The CDR3 reads CATSRGQGSYEQYF. The DNA for the CDR3 is TGTGCCACTAGTAGGGGACAGGGGTCCTACGAGCAGTACTTC.

The chain uses TRBV6-1 and TRBJ2-3; 7 nucleotides agree with TRBD2. This CDR3 has 14 residues. V trimming: 11 bases; J trimming: 1 base; junction bases outside the gene matches: 9. Per germline, CDR1 MNHNS and CDR2 SASEGT. The CDR3 coding sequence is TGTGCCGGCACGTCTAGCGGAGGCACAGATACGCAGTATTTT. This sequence encodes CAGTSSGGTDTQYF.

CDR3 in DNA: TGTGCCAGCAGCCCATATGGGGGTGCCATATATTTT. As protein: CASSPYGGAIYF. This sequence joins TRBV7-2 and TRBJ1-3; perhaps TRBD1 as D (5 bases). Germline loops: CDR1 SGHTA, CDR2 FQGNSA. V lost 5 bases and J 11 bases, leaving 13 bases between the germline ends. CDR3 length equals 12 residues.

To note about this clone: At the DNA level, this CDR3 is encoded by other sequences in the same sample as well. The chain recombines TRBV18 with TRBJ1-5; 8 positions agree with TRBD1. This CDR3 is built from 15 residues. Germline V CDR1 and CDR2: KGHSH, LQKENI. After removal of 3 bases from V and 1 base from J, the junction contained 2 bases not matched to a gene. For the CDR3, the DNA is TGTGCCAGCTCACCGCAGGGGGCGAGCAATCAGCCCCAGCATTTT. Translation: CASSPQGASNQPQHF.

The rearrangement joins TRBV7-8 to TRBJ1-1; 9 positions match TRBD1. The CDR3 spans 17 residues. CDR1 SGHVS and CDR2 FQNEAQ come from the germline V gene. Germline trimming cut 4 bases from V and 4 bases from J; bases unmatched to any gene: 13. The CDR3 loop reads CASSSPPDRGSGTEAFF. CDR3 nucleotides: TGTGCCAGCAGCTCCCCCCCGGACAGGGGATCCGGCACTGAAGCTTTCTTT.

This clone has a handful of counts. The chain couples TRBV19 to TRBJ1-1; tentatively, D is TRBD1 (5 bases). Per the germline V gene, CDR1 is LNHDA and CDR2 is SQIVND (reference sequence). CDR3 size: 14 residues. Trimming shortened V by 4 bases and J by 4 bases, and 13 bases separated the two germline ends. CDR3 residues: CASSKRGETTEAFF. Written as DNA, the CDR3 is TGTGCCAGTAGTAAACGGGGGGAGACCACTGAAGCTTTCTTT.

The CDR3 region is CASSQELGRQPQFF. Written as DNA, the CDR3 is TGCGCCAGCAGCCAAGAGTTGGGGCGGCAGCCGCAGTTCTTC. V and J are TRBV4-1 and TRBJ2-1; a weak D match, TRBD1 (5 bases). V lost 0 bases to trimming and J lost 12 bases, with 15 bases between them. CDR1 is MGHRA, CDR2 YSYEKL, per germline. This CDR3 has 14 residues.

This chain uses TRBV6-5 with TRBJ2-1, with 7 nucleotides matching TRBD2. Germline-derived CDR1 and CDR2 are MNHEY and SVGAGI. Trimming cost V 4 bases and J 9 bases; bases outside gene matches: 6. The CDR3 loop spans 13 amino acids. The CDR3 protein is CASSLSGEGEQFF. The CDR3 region has the DNA TGTGCCAGCAGTTTGTCCGGGGAGGGTGAGCAGTTCTTC.

The V and J genes are TRBV5-1 and TRBJ2-7; 7 nucleotides match TRBD2. V lost 2 bases to trimming and J lost 2 bases; unmatched junction nucleotides: 7. The CDR3 spans 15 residues. The germline gives CDR1 SGHRS, CDR2 YFSETQ. This chain's CDR3 is CASSFSREVPYEQYF. In DNA, the CDR3 is TGCGCCAGCAGCTTCTCCCGGGAGGTCCCCTACGAGCAGTACTTC.

The chain uses TRBV7-2 and TRBJ1-4; TRBD1 matches 7 bases. This CDR3 is built from 15 residues. Germline assignment: CDR1 SGHTA and CDR2 FQGNSA. Trimming cost V 1 base and J 7 bases; bases outside gene matches: 6. The CDR3: CASSLGDSVREKLFF. The CDR3 DNA sequence: TGTGCCAGCAGCTTAGGGGACAGTGTGCGTGAAAAACTGTTTTTT.

The rearrangement links TRBV20-1 to TRBJ1-1; D perhaps matches TRBD1 (5 bases). CDR3 length: 11 residues. V dropped 6 bases and J dropped 6 bases, with 11 bases sitting between them. Germline V gives CDR1 DFQATT, CDR2 SNEGSKA (reference sequence). CDR3 DNA: TGCAGTGCCAAGAGGGGCGCTGAAGCTTTCTTT. This encodes CSAKRGAEAFF.

V gene TRBV9 combines with J gene TRBJ1-5, with D possibly being TRBD1 (5 bases). CDR1 and CDR2 from the germline V gene are SGDLS and YYNGEE. CDR3 size: 15 residues. Deletions cut 4 bases from V and 0 bases from J, with 11 bases between. The CDR3 region is CASSLEGYSNQPQHF. CDR3 in DNA: TGTGCCAGCAGCCTCGAGGGGTATAGCAATCAGCCCCAGCATTTT.

To note about this clone: The same CDR3 can be traced to other DNA sequences in this sample. The gene calls are TRBV7-2 and TRBJ1-5; 8 bases are shared with TRBD1. The CDR3 has 14 residues. The germline gives CDR1 SGHTA, CDR2 FQGNSA. V gave up 3 bases and J gave up 7 bases; unmatched junction bases: 5. The CDR3 DNA reads as TGTGCCAGCAGCTTTGGACAGGGTGGGCAGCCCCAGCATTTT. Its protein product is CASSFGQGGQPQHF.

The rearrangement joins TRBV6-5 to TRBJ2-1, with TRBD2 matching over 7 bases. The length of the CDR3 is 13 residues. The ends lost 7 bases at V and 13 bases at J; junction bases unmatched: 13. Germline CDR1 and CDR2: MNHEY and SVGAGI. The CDR3 DNA sequence: TGTGCCAGCAATGCCGGGACTACCAGCCCCCAGTTCTTC. It encodes CASNAGTTSPQFF.

V and J are TRBV7-2 and TRBJ2-5, with D tentatively TRBD1 (6 bases). CDR1 and CDR2 (germline): SGHTA, FQGNSA. V lost 5 bases and J lost 6, with 16 bases in between. The CDR3 runs 14 residues. The CDR3 sequence: CASSIASGQQTQYF. In nucleotides, the CDR3 is TGTGCCAGCAGCATCGCCTCGGGACAACAGACCCAGTACTTC.

On this clone itself: One end of the junction varies from germline; a read error may be responsible. V usage is TRBV7-3 and J usage is TRBJ2-2; D gene unclear. The germline CDR1 and CDR2 sequences are SGHTA and FQGTGA. The CDR3 covers 13 residues. The CDR3 nucleotides read TGTGCCAGCAGCTTTAAGAACACCGAGGAGCTGTTTTTT. Its protein product is CASSFKNTEELFF.

The J gene is TRBJ1-1, the V gene TRBV7-2; 7 nucleotides line up with TRBD1. The CDR3 has 13 amino acids. Germline V lookup: CDR1 SGHTA, CDR2 FQGNSA. Losses at the gene ends were 3 bases for V and 8 bases for J; bases not matched to a gene: 6. The CDR3 loop reads CASSFVRQGEAFF. The CDR3 DNA reads as TGTGCCAGCAGCTTCGTAAGACAGGGAGAAGCTTTCTTT.